The clone carrying this T cell receptor beta chain ranks as medium-sized. Per the authors' pipeline: What underpinned the distant-metastasis classifier for papillary thyroid cancer was the set of CDR3 differences across clinicopathological groups. From the PCR reads, TCRdb re-called clones with MiXCR. V and J calls and clone size were set by TCRdb, not the authors. The data show about 30,000 clones, with 10% to 13% seen just once and approximately 16% held by the top ten. The data were obtained in a study of metastatic and nonmetastatic thyroid tumors. No patient had received any treatment before thyroid surgery. The sample consisted of blood. This TCR was recovered from a female donor with papillary thyroid cancer or a benign thyroid nodule (not recorded which). Some clones in this sample may be carry-over from other donors' samples.

The DNA of the CDR3 is TGTGCCAGCAGTCCCGGGACAGTGTCCCGCGAGCAGTACTTC. The encoded protein is CASSPGTVSREQYF. The J gene is TRBJ2-7, the V gene TRBV12-3 or TRBV12-4, with TRBD1 matching 7 bases. The CDR3 is 14 amino acids. Trimming cost V 5 bases and J 6 bases; bases outside gene matches: 10.